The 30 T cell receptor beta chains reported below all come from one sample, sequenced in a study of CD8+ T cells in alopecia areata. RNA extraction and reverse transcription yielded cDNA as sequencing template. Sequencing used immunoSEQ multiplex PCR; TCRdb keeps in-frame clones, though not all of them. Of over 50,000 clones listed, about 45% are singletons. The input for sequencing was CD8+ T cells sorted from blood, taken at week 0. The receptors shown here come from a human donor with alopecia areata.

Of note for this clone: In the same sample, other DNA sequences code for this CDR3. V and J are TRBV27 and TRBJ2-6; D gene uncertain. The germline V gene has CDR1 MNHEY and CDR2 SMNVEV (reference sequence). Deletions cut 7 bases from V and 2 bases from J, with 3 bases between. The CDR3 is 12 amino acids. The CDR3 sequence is CASTTGANVLTF. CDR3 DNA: TGTGCCAGCACGACTGGGGCCAACGTCCTGACTTTC.

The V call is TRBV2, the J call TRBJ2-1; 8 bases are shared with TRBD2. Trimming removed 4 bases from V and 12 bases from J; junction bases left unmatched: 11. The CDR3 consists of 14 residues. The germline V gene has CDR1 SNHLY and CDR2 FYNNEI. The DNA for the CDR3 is TGTGCCAGCAGTGGGGAGACTAGCGTTGTGGGGCAGTTCTTC. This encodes CASSGETSVVGQFF.

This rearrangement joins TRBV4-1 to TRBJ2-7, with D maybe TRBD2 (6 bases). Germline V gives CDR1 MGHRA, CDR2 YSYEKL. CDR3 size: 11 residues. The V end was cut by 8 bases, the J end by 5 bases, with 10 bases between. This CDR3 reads CASGRSHEQYF. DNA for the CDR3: TGCGCCAGCGGGAGGTCCCACGAGCAGTACTTC.

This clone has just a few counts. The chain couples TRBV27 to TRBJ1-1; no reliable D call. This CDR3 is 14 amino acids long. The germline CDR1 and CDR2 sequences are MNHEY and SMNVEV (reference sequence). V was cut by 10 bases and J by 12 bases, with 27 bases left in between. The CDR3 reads CATGLPTTFWGTFF. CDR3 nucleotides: TGTGCCACCGGACTTCCTACGACCTTTTGGGGAACTTTCTTT.

This CDR3 reads CSVPTAYGYTF. In DNA, the CDR3 is TGCAGCGTTCCGACAGCCTATGGCTACACCTTC. The chain recombines TRBV29-1 with TRBJ1-2; D is perhaps TRBD1 (5 bases). Trimming took off 5 bases at V and 4 bases at J, with 8 bases between the two ends. This CDR3 is 11 amino acids long. Germline CDR1 and CDR2: SQVTM and ANQGSEA.

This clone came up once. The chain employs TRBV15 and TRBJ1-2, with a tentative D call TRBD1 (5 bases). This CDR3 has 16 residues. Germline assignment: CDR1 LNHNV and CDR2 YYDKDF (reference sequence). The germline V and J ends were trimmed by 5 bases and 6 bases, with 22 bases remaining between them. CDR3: CATSLGDDFLENGYTF. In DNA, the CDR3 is TGTGCCACCAGCCTGGGGGATGACTTTCTCGAGAATGGCTACACCTTC.

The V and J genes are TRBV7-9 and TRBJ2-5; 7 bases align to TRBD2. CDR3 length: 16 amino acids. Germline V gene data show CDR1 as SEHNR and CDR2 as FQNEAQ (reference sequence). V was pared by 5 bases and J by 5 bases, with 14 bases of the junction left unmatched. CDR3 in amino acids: CASSAVGREPVETQYF. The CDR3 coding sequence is TGTGCCAGCAGCGCGGTGGGGCGGGAGCCGGTCGAGACCCAGTACTTC. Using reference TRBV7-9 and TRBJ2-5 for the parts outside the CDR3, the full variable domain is DTGVSQNPRHKITKRGQNVTFRCDPISEHNRLYWYRQTLGQGPEFLTYFQNEAQLEKSRLLSDRFSAERPKGSFSTLEIQRTEQGDSAMYLCASSAVGREPVETQYFGPGTRLLVL.

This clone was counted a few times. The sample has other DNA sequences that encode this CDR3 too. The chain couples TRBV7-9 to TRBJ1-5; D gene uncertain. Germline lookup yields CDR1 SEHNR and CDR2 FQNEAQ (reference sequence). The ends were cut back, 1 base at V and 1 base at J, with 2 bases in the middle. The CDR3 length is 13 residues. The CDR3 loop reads CASSLESNQPQHF. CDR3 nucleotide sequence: TGTGCCAGCAGCTTAGAGAGCAATCAGCCCCAGCATTTT.

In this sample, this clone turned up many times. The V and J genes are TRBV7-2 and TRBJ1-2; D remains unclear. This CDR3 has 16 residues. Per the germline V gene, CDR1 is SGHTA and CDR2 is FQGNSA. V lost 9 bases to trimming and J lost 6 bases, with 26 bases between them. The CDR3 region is CARSSQAAAYYHGYTF. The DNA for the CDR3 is TGTGCCAGGTCCTCCCAAGCCGCCGCCTACTATCATGGCTACACCTTC. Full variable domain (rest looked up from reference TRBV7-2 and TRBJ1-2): GAGVSQSPSNKVTEKGKDVELRCDPISGHTALYWYRQSLGQGLEFLIYFQGNSAPDKSGLPSDRFSAERTGGSVSTLTIQRTQQEDSAVYLCARSSQAAAYYHGYTFGSGTRLTVV.

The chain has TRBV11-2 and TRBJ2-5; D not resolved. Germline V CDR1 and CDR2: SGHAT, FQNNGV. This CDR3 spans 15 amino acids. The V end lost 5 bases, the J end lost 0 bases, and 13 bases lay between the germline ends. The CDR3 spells CASSAYVRNQETQYF. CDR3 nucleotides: TGTGCCAGCAGCGCTTATGTCCGGAACCAAGAGACCCAGTACTTC.

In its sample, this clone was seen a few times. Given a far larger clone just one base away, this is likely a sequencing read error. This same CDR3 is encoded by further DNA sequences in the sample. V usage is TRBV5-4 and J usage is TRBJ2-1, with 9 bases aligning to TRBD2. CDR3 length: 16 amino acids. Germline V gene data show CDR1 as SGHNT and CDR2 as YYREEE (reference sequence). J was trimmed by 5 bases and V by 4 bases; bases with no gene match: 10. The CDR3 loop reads CASSQGASGTDNEQFF. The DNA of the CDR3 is TGTGCCAGCAGCCAAGGGGCTAGCGGGACAGACAATGAGCAGTTCTTC.

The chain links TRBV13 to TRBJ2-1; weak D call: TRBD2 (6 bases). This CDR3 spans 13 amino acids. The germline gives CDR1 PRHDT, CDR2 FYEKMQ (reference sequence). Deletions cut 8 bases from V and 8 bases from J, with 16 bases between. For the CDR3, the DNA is TGTGCCAGCTCGGGGGAGCCGGGCGATGAGCAGTTCTTC. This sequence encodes CASSGEPGDEQFF.

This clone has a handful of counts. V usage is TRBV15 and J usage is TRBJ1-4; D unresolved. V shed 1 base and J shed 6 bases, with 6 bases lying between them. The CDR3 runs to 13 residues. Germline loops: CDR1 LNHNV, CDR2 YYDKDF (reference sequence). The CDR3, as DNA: TGTGCCACCAGCAGAGGACAATATGAAAAACTGTTTTTT. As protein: CATSRGQYEKLFF.

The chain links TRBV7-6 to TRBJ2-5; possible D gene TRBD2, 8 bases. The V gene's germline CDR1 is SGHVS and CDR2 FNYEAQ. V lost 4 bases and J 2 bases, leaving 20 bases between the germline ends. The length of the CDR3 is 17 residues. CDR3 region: CASSYTGDGRGQETQYF. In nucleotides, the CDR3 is TGTGCCAGCAGCTATACAGGGGACGGGAGGGGACAAGAGACCCAGTACTTC. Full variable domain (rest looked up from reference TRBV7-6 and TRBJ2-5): GAGVSQSPRYKVTKRGQDVALRCDPISGHVSLYWYRQALGQGPEFLTYFNYEAQQDKSGLPNDRFSAERPEGSISTLTIQRTEQRDSAMYRCASSYTGDGRGQETQYFGPGTRLLVL.

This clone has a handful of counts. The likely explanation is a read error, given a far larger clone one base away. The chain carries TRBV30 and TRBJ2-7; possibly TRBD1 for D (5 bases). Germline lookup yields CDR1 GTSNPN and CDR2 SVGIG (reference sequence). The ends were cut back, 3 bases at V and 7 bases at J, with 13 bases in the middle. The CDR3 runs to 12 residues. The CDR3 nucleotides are TGTGCCTGGAGGGATTGGAAGGGGGAGCAGTACTTC. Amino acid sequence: CAWRDWKGEQYF.

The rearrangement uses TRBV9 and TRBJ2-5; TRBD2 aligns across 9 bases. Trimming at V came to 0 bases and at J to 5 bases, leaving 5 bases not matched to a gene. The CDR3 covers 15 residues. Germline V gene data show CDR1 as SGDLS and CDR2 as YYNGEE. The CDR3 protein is CASSVGLAGEETQYF. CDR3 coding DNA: TGTGCCAGCAGCGTAGGTTTAGCGGGAGAGGAGACCCAGTACTTC.

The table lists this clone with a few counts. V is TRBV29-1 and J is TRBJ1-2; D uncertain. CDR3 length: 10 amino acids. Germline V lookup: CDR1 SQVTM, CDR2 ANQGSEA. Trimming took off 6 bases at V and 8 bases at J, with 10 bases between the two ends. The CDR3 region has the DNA TGCAGCGTCCCTGAGGACGGCTACACCTTC. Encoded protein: CSVPEDGYTF.

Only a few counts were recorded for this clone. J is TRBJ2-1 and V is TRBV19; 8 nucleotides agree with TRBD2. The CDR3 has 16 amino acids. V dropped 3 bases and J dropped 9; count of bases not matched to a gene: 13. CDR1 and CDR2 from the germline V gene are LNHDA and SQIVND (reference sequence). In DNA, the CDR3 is TGTGCCAGTAGTATTCTCAGGGGACTAGAGATCGGTGAGCAGTTCTTC. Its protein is CASSILRGLEIGEQFF. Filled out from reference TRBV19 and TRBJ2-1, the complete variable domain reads DGGITQSPKYLFRKEGQNVTLSCEQNLNHDAMYWYRQDPGQGLRLIYYSQIVNDFQKGDIAEGYSVSREKKESFPLTVTSAQKNPTAFYLCASSILRGLEIGEQFFGPGTRLTVL.

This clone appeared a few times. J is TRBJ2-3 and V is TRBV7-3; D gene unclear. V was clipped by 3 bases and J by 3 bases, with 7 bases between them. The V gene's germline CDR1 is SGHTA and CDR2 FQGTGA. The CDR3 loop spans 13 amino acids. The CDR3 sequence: CASSLGITDTQYF. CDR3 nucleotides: TGTGCCAGCAGCTTGGGGATTACAGATACGCAGTATTTT.

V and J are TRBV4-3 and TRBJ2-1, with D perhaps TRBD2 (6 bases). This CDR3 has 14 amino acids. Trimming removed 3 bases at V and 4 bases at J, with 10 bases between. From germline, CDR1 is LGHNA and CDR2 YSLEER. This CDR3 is CASSHGGEYNEQFF. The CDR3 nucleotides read TGCGCCAGCAGCCATGGCGGGGAATACAATGAGCAGTTCTTC.

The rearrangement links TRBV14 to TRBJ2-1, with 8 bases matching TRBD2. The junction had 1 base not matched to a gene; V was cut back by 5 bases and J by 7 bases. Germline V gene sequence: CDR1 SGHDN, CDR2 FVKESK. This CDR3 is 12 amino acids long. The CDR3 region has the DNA TGTGCCAGCAGCACGGGGGGGAATGAGCAGTTCTTC. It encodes CASSTGGNEQFF.

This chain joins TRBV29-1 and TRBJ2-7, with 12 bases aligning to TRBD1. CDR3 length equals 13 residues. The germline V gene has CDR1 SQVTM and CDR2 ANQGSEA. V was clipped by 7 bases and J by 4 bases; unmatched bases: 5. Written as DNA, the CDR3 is TGCAGCGCCCAGGGACAGGGGGCGTACGAGCAGTACTTC. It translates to CSAQGQGAYEQYF.

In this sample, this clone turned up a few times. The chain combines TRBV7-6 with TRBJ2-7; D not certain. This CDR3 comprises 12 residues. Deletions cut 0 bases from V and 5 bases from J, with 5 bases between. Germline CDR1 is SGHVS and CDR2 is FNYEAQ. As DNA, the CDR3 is TGTGCCAGCAGCTTAGCCGTCAACGAGCAGTACTTC. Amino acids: CASSLAVNEQYF.

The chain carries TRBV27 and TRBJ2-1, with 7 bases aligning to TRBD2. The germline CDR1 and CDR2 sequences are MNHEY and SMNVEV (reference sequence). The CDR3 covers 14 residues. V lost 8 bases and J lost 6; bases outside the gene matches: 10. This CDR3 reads CASAIAGPINEQFF. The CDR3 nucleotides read TGTGCCAGCGCTATAGCGGGCCCGATCAATGAGCAGTTCTTC.

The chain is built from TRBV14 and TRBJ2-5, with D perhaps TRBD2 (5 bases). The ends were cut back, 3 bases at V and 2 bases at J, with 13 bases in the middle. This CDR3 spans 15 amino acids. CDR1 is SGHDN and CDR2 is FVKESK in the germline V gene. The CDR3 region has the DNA TGTGCCAGCAGCCAGAAGTCGGACTGGCAAGAGACCCAGTACTTC. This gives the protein CASSQKSDWQETQYF.

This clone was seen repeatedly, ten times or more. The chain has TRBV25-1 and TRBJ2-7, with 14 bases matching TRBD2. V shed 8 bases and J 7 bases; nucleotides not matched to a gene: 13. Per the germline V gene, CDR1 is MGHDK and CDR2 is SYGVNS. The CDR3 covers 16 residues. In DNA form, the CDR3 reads TGTGCCAGCCAGACCATGGGACTAGCGGGAGAGGGTGAGCAGTACTTC. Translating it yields CASQTMGLAGEGEQYF.

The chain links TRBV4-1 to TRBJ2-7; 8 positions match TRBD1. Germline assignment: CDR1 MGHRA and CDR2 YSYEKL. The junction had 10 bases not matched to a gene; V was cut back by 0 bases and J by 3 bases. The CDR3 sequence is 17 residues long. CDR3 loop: CASSQDSGRGPFYEQYF. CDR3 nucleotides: TGCGCCAGCAGCCAAGATTCGGGCAGGGGGCCCTTCTACGAGCAGTACTTC.

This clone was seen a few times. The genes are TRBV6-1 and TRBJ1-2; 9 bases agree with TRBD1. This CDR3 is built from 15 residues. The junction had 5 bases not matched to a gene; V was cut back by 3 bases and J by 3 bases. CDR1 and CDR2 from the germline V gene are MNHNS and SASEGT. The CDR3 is CASSDGDRAYYGYTF. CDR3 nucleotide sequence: TGTGCCAGCAGTGACGGGGACAGGGCATACTATGGCTACACCTTC.

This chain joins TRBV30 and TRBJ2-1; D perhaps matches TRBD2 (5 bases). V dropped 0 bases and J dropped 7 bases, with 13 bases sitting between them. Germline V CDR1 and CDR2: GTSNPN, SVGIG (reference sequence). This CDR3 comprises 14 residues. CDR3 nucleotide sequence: TGTGCCTGGAGTGTACTAGTTCGGCGGAATGAGCAGTTCTTC. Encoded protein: CAWSVLVRRNEQFF.

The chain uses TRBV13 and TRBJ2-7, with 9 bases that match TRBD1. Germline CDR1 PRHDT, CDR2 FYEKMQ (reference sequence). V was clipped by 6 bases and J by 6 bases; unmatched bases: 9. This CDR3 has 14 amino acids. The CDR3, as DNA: TGTGCCAGCAGAACCGGGACAGGGATTCGCGAGCAGTACTTC. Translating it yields CASRTGTGIREQYF.